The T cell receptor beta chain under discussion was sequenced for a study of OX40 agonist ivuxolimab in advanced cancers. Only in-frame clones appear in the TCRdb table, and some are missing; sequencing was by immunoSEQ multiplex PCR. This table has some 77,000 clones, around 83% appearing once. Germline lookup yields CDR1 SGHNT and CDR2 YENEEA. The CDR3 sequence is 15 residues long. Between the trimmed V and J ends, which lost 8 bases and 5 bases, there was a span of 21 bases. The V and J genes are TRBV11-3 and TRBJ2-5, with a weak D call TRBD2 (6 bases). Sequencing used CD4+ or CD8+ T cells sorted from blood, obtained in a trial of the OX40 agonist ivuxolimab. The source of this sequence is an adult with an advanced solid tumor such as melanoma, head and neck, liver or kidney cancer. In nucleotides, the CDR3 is TGTGCCAGCTTAGGGGCAGTCTATCGGGAGGAGACCCAGTACTTC. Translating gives CASLGAVYREETQYF.